The T cell receptor beta chain under discussion was sequenced for a study of blood T cell repertoires in COVID-19. Study details: Material from acute and convalescent COVID-19 was sourced from the United States, Italy and Spain.

Using immunoSEQ multiplex PCR, the repertoire was profiled, and TCRdb retains in-frame clones only, with some absent. Of around 430,000 clones in the sample, more than 70% are singletons; the top ten hold roughly 13%. Germline CDR1 and CDR2: LGHDT and YNNKEL (reference sequence). The V end lost 1 base, the J end lost 2 bases, and 9 bases lay between the germline ends. This CDR3 is built from 15 residues. The rearrangement joins TRBV3-1 (or the pseudogene TRBV3-2) to TRBJ2-1, with a possible D match to TRBD2 (7 bases). The sample comprised peripheral blood. The source of this sequence is a woman between 50 and 59 years old with COVID-19, enrolled during active disease. This chain's CDR3 is CASSQARGPYNEQFF. The DNA of the CDR3 is TGTGCCAGCAGCCAAGCGCGGGGGCCCTACAATGAGCAGTTCTTC.